This T cell receptor (beta chain) was observed in a study of blood T cell repertoires in COVID-19. About the research overall: Acute-phase and convalescent COVID-19 samples originated in the United States, Italy and Spain. The cDNA or gDNA used as material had been derived from T cells, B-cell-depleted T cells, or PBMCs.

Original data processing: Amplified reference gene primers provided the basis for estimating nucleated cell counts. Sequencing was performed with immunoSEQ multiplex PCR; in TCRdb, only in-frame clones are kept and a portion is missing. The V and J calls and clone size come from that table; D and trimming were worked out from the DNA. The sample has about 120,000 clones, roughly 86% seen once. This CDR3 has 17 amino acids. While infection was still active, Seattle patients were enrolled and then followed longitudinally. Sequences were obtained from peripheral blood. The origin of this receptor is a woman aged 70-85 years with COVID-19, enrolled during active disease. The rearrangement uses TRBV21-1 and TRBJ2-7; the DNA was not used to check the table's D call, TRBD2. TRBV21-1 is recorded as a pseudogene. CDR3 in amino acids: CASSKATSGLVFYEQYF. CDR3 DNA: TGTGCCAGCAGCAAAGCGACTAGCGGGCTCGTTTTCTACGAGCAGTACTTC.